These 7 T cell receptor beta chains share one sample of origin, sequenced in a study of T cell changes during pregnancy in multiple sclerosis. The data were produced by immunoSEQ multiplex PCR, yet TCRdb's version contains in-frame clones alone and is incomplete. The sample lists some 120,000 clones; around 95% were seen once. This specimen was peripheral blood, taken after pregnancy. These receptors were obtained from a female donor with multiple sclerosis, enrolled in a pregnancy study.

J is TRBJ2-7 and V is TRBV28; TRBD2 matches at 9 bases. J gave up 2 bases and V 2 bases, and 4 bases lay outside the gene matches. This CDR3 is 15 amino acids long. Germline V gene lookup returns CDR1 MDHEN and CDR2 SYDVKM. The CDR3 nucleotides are TGTGCCAGCAGTTTAGTGGGACTAGCTCCCTACGAGCAGTACTTC. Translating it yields CASSLVGLAPYEQYF. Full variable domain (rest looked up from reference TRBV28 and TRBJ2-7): DVKVTQSSRYLVKRTGEKVFLECVQDMDHENMFWYRQDPGLGLRLIYFSYDVKMKEKGDIPEGYSVSREKKERFSLILESASTNQTSMYLCASSLVGLAPYEQYFGPGTRLTVT.

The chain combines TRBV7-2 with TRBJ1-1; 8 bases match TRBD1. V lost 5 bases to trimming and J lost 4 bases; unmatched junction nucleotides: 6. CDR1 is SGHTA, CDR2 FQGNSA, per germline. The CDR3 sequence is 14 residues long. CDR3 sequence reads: CASSGQGWGTEAFF. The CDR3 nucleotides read TGTGCCAGCAGCGGACAGGGTTGGGGCACTGAAGCTTTCTTT.

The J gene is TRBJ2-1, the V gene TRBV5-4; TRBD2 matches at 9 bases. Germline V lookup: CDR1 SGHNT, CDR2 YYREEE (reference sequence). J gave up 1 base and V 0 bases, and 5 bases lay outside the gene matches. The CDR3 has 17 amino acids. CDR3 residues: CASSLAGSGSSYNEQFF. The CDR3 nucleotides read TGTGCCAGCAGCTTGGCTGGTAGCGGGAGTTCCTACAATGAGCAGTTCTTC.

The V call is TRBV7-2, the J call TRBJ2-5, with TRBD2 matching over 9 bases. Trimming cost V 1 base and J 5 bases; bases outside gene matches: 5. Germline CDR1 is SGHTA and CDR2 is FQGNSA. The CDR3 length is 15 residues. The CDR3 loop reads CASSLDSGSSETQYF. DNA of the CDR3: TGTGCCAGCAGCTTAGATAGCGGGAGCTCCGAGACCCAGTACTTC.

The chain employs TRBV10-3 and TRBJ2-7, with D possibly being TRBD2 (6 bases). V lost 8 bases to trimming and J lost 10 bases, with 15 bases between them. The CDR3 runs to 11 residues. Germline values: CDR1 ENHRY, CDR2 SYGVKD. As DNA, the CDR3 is TGTGCCATCGGGGAGGAGGGCAGCCAGTACTTC. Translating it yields CAIGEEGSQYF.

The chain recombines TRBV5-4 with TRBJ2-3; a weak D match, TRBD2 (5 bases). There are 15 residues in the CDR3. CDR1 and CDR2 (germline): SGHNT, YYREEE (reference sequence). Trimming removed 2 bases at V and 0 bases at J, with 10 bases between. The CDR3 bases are TGTGCCAGCAGCTTCCTAGCTGCTAGCACAGATACGCAGTATTTT. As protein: CASSFLAASTDTQYF. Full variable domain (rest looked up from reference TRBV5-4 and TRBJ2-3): ETGVTQSPTHLIKTRGQQVTLRCSSQSGHNTVSWYQQALGQGPQFIFQYYREEENGRGNFPPRFSGLQFPNYSSELNVNALELDDSALYLCASSFLAASTDTQYFGPGTRLTVL.

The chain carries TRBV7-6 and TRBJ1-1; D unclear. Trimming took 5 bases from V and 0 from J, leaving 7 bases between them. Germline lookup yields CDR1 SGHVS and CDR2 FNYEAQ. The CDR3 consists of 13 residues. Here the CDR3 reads CASSPSLNTEAFF. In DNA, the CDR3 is TGTGCCAGCAGCCCCTCCTTGAACACTGAAGCTTTCTTT.